The next 6 T cell receptor beta chains were all read from a single sample in a study of blood T cell repertoires in COVID-19. The protocol was immunoSEQ multiplex PCR, while the TCRdb copy is restricted to in-frame clones and leaves out a portion. The repertoire holds about 260,000 clones, approximately 90% seen once, with about 4% in the top ten. Sequenced sample: PBMCs or T cells enriched from blood (not recorded which). The receptors were gathered from a young woman with acute COVID-19.

The chain recombines TRBV19 with TRBJ2-1, with 7 nucleotides matching TRBD2. This CDR3 spans 16 amino acids. The V and J ends lost 8 bases and 0 bases, in that order; junction bases with no gene match: 10. The germline V gene encodes CDR1 LNHDA and CDR2 SQIVND (reference sequence). The CDR3 loop reads CASCSLGRSSYNEQFF. The CDR3 nucleotides are TGTGCCAGTTGCTCCCTCGGGAGGAGCTCCTACAATGAGCAGTTCTTC.

V gene TRBV5-1 combines with J gene TRBJ2-1; TRBD1 aligns across 8 bases. In germline, CDR1 is SGHRS, CDR2 YFSETQ. The CDR3 sequence is 14 residues long. Trimming at V came to 4 bases and at J to 6 bases, leaving 6 bases not matched to a gene. CDR3 DNA sequence: TGCGCCAGCAGCGATCGGACAGGGAGCAATGAGCAGTTCTTC. Translating it yields CASSDRTGSNEQFF.

Details on this clone: At one of its ends the junction is not consistent with the germline gene, which may arise from a read error. The chain joins TRBV20-1 to TRBJ1-6, with D uncertain. There are 11 residues in the CDR3. Germline values: CDR1 DFQATT, CDR2 SNEGSKA (reference sequence). The CDR3 DNA is TGCAGTGCTAGAGTGGACGGTAAAGCGGACTTT. Residues: CSARVDGKADF.

V usage is TRBV6-2 or TRBV6-3 and J usage is TRBJ2-7; a possible D gene is TRBD1 (5 bases). The CDR3 is 17 amino acids. The V gene lost 0 bases and the J gene lost 2 bases, with 17 bases spanning the gap. Germline values: CDR1 MNHEY, CDR2 SVGEGT. DNA for the CDR3: TGTGCCAGCAGTTACTCCATGACCAAGACAGCTACCTACGAGCAGTACTTC. This codes for CASSYSMTKTATYEQYF.

This chain joins TRBV19 and TRBJ2-3; perhaps TRBD1 as D (5 bases). Germline CDR1 reads LNHDA; CDR2 reads SQIVND (reference sequence). The CDR3 totals 14 residues. Trimming took 6 bases from V and 0 from J, leaving 10 bases between them. CDR3 sequence: CASRFTGSTDTQYF. CDR3 DNA: TGTGCCAGTAGGTTTACAGGCAGCACAGATACGCAGTATTTT.

This sequence joins TRBV4-3 and TRBJ2-3, with TRBD1 identical over 7 bases. The CDR3 contains 16 residues. CDR1 is LGHNA, CDR2 YSLEER, per germline. Trimming at V came to 1 base and at J to 4 bases, leaving 8 bases not matched to a gene. CDR3 sequence: CASSQVGRGSPDTQYF. The CDR3 DNA follows: TGCGCCAGCAGCCAAGTGGGCAGGGGGAGCCCAGATACGCAGTATTTT.